A selection of T cell receptor beta chains follows, all from one sample in a study of OX40 agonist ivuxolimab in advanced cancers. The table came from immunoSEQ multiplex PCR; TCRdb's copy has only in-frame clones and leaves some out. The table shows about 24,000 clones, with 73% occurring only once. The material sequenced was CD4+ or CD8+ T cells sorted from blood, taken in a trial of the OX40 agonist ivuxolimab. The source is an adult with an advanced solid tumor such as melanoma, head and neck, liver or kidney cancer. The CDR3 runs from the conserved cysteine through the conserved F or W. The order of the fields is V gene, D gene, J gene, clone size, CDR3 length, CDR3 DNA, CDR3 protein. A D gene is named only where the DNA matches it firmly. Size values are once, few and many counts, or a class for expanded clones, and some rows have none.

V gene: TRBV2
D gene: .
J gene: TRBJ1-2
clone size: .
CDR3 length: 14
CDR3 DNA: TGTGCCAGCAGTGAAACCGCCGCGGGGTATGGCTACACCTTC
CDR3 protein: CASSETAAGYGYTF

V gene: TRBV11-2
D gene: .
J gene: TRBJ1-5
clone size: .
CDR3 length: 14
CDR3 DNA: TGTGCCAGCAGCCTGAGCAATAGCAATCAGCCCCAGCATTTT
CDR3 protein: CASSLSNSNQPQHF

V gene: TRBV11-2
D gene: .
J gene: TRBJ2-1
clone size: .
CDR3 length: 11
CDR3 DNA: TGTGCCAGCAGCTTCGGCAATGAGCAGTTCTTC
CDR3 protein: CASSFGNEQFF

V gene: TRBV28
D gene: .
J gene: TRBJ1-5
clone size: once
CDR3 length: 15
CDR3 DNA: TGTGCCAGCAGCCAGATCTCCTATAGCAATCAGCCCCAGCATTTT
CDR3 protein: CASSQISYSNQPQHF

V gene: TRBV27
D gene: TRBD2
J gene: TRBJ2-1
clone size: .
CDR3 length: 15
CDR3 DNA: TGTGCCAGCAGTTTAGGCGGGGGGACCCACAATGAGCAGTTCTTC
CDR3 protein: CASSLGGGTHNEQFF

V gene: TRBV6-6
D gene: .
J gene: TRBJ2-7
clone size: .
CDR3 length: 13
CDR3 DNA: TGTGCCAGCAGTTACCTGGGACTGGGCGAGCAGTACTTC
CDR3 protein: CASSYLGLGEQYF

V gene: TRBV15
D gene: .
J gene: TRBJ1-2
clone size: once
CDR3 length: 15
CDR3 DNA: TGTGCCACCAGCGGCCCAGGTCCCTTGGGGTATGGCTACACCTTC
CDR3 protein: CATSGPGPLGYGYTF

V gene: TRBV6-4
D gene: .
J gene: TRBJ1-4
clone size: .
CDR3 length: 19
CDR3 DNA: TGTGCCAGCAGTGACGGTGTTGGGCCCTGGTACAGAACTAATGAAAAACTGTTTTTT
CDR3 protein: CASSDGVGPWYRTNEKLFF

V gene: TRBV9
D gene: TRBD1
J gene: TRBJ1-2
clone size: .
CDR3 length: 16
CDR3 DNA: TGTGCCAGCAGCGCTAACCGGGACAGGGTCCACTATGGCTACACCTTC
CDR3 protein: CASSANRDRVHYGYTF

V gene: TRBV6-5
D gene: .
J gene: TRBJ1-4
clone size: .
CDR3 length: 14
CDR3 DNA: TGTGCCAGCAGTGAAACAGGGACGGATGAAAAACTGTTTTTT
CDR3 protein: CASSETGTDEKLFF

V gene: TRBV7-6
D gene: TRBD1
J gene: TRBJ2-3
clone size: .
CDR3 length: 12
CDR3 DNA: TGTGCCAGCGGACAGGGTACAGATACGCAGTATTTT
CDR3 protein: CASGQGTDTQYF

V gene: TRBV4-3
D gene: .
J gene: TRBJ1-2
clone size: once
CDR3 length: 16
CDR3 DNA: TGCGCCAGCAGCCCGAGGGGTTGGCAGTACGTCTATGGCTACACCTTC
CDR3 protein: CASSPRGWQYVYGYTF

V gene: TRBV9
D gene: TRBD1
J gene: TRBJ2-7
clone size: .
CDR3 length: 15
CDR3 DNA: TGTGCCAGCAGCCCCGAGGGGGACAGGGTTTACGAGCAGTACTTC
CDR3 protein: CASSPEGDRVYEQYF

V gene: TRBV28
D gene: TRBD1
J gene: TRBJ2-7
clone size: .
CDR3 length: 15
CDR3 DNA: TGTGCCAGCAGTTTAGGATGGGACAGGGGGTACGAGCAGTACTTC
CDR3 protein: CASSLGWDRGYEQYF

V gene: TRBV4-1
D gene: .
J gene: TRBJ1-2
clone size: .
CDR3 length: 17
CDR3 DNA: TGCGCCAGCAGCCAAGATCACCCCACCCGGTCTTACTATGGCTACACCTTC
CDR3 protein: CASSQDHPTRSYYGYTF

V gene: TRBV7-9
D gene: .
J gene: TRBJ2-7
clone size: .
CDR3 length: 12
CDR3 DNA: TGTGCCAGCAGCTTAGAGGCCTACGAGCAGTACTTC
CDR3 protein: CASSLEAYEQYF

V gene: TRBV6-1
D gene: TRBD2
J gene: TRBJ2-1
clone size: .
CDR3 length: 15
CDR3 DNA: TGTGCCAGCAGGTTGGGTCTAGCGGGGGGCAATGAGCAGTTCTTC
CDR3 protein: CASRLGLAGGNEQFF

V gene: TRBV27
D gene: .
J gene: TRBJ1-1
clone size: .
CDR3 length: 13
CDR3 DNA: TGTGCCAGCTGGGACGGCATGAACACTGAAGCTTTCTTT
CDR3 protein: CASWDGMNTEAFF

V gene: TRBV28
D gene: TRBD1
J gene: TRBJ1-5
clone size: .
CDR3 length: 15
CDR3 DNA: TGTGCCAGCAGTTCCGACAGGGGCCCGGGTCAGCCCCAGCATTTT
CDR3 protein: CASSSDRGPGQPQHF

V gene: TRBV9
D gene: TRBD2
J gene: TRBJ2-2
clone size: few
CDR3 length: 17
CDR3 DNA: TGTGCCAGCCGCGGCGGCGGGGGGGATTTGGACACCGGGGAGCTGTTTTTT
CDR3 protein: CASRGGGGDLDTGELFF

V gene: TRBV6-5
D gene: TRBD1
J gene: TRBJ1-1
clone size: .
CDR3 length: 14
CDR3 DNA: TGTGCCAGCACCCCCGGGACAGTGGGGACTGAAGCTTTCTTT
CDR3 protein: CASTPGTVGTEAFF

V gene: TRBV11-3
D gene: .
J gene: TRBJ2-1
clone size: few
CDR3 length: 18
CDR3 DNA: TGTGCCAGCAGCTTAAAGGGTAGGGGCTGGAGCTCCTACAATGAGCAGTTCTTC
CDR3 protein: CASSLKGRGWSSYNEQFF

V gene: TRBV7-8
D gene: .
J gene: TRBJ1-2
clone size: .
CDR3 length: 13
CDR3 DNA: TGTGCCAGCAGCCCAAAGGTTCTCTATGGCTACACCTTC
CDR3 protein: CASSPKVLYGYTF

V gene: TRBV4-1
D gene: TRBD2
J gene: TRBJ2-7
clone size: .
CDR3 length: 16
CDR3 DNA: TGCGCCAGCAGCCAGGGACTAGCGGGGCTAAGAGTCGAGCAGTACTTC
CDR3 protein: CASSQGLAGLRVEQYF

V gene: TRBV2
D gene: .
J gene: TRBJ2-7
clone size: few
CDR3 length: 15
CDR3 DNA: TGTGCCAGCAGTGAGATTCAGGGGCGCGTATACGAGCAGTACTTC
CDR3 protein: CASSEIQGRVYEQYF

V gene: TRBV6-6
D gene: .
J gene: TRBJ2-4
clone size: .
CDR3 length: 14
CDR3 DNA: TGTGCCAGCAGCCAGGTGGGGGACAAAAACATTCAGTACTTC
CDR3 protein: CASSQVGDKNIQYF

V gene: TRBV6-5
D gene: .
J gene: TRBJ1-2
clone size: .
CDR3 length: 14
CDR3 DNA: TGTGCCAGCGCCCTAGACAACCTAGGGCTTGGCTACACCTTC
CDR3 protein: CASALDNLGLGYTF

V gene: TRBV4-1
D gene: TRBD1
J gene: TRBJ2-7
clone size: few
CDR3 length: 15
CDR3 DNA: TGCGCCAGCAGCCAAGCCCCGGGACAGACCTACGAGCAGTACTTC
CDR3 protein: CASSQAPGQTYEQYF

V gene: TRBV9
D gene: TRBD1
J gene: TRBJ1-5
clone size: .
CDR3 length: 16
CDR3 DNA: TGTGCCAGCAGCCCCGGGACAGGGGAGGGCAATCAGCCCCAGCATTTT
CDR3 protein: CASSPGTGEGNQPQHF

V gene: TRBV7-6
D gene: .
J gene: TRBJ2-7
clone size: .
CDR3 length: 11
CDR3 DNA: TGTGCCAGCAGCTTAGCCGCCGAGCAGTACTTC
CDR3 protein: CASSLAAEQYF

V gene: TRBV29-1
D gene: .
J gene: TRBJ1-2
clone size: few
CDR3 length: 11
CDR3 DNA: TGCAGCGTTGCGGGGGCCTATGGCTACACCTTC
CDR3 protein: CSVAGAYGYTF

V gene: TRBV7-3
D gene: TRBD1
J gene: TRBJ2-3
clone size: .
CDR3 length: 15
CDR3 DNA: TGTGCCAGCAGCATAACAGGGGGCATCGCAGATACGCAGTATTTT
CDR3 protein: CASSITGGIADTQYF

V gene: TRBV10-2
D gene: .
J gene: TRBJ1-1
clone size: .
CDR3 length: 12
CDR3 DNA: TGCGCCAGTGGAGGGGTGAACACTGAAGCTTTCTTT
CDR3 protein: CASGGVNTEAFF

V gene: TRBV4-2
D gene: .
J gene: TRBJ2-3
clone size: .
CDR3 length: 14
CDR3 DNA: TGTGCCAGCAGCTTGGAGTTCGGCACAGATACGCAGTATTTT
CDR3 protein: CASSLEFGTDTQYF

V gene: TRBV11-2
D gene: TRBD2
J gene: TRBJ2-7
clone size: .
CDR3 length: 17
CDR3 DNA: TGTGCCAGCAGCTTAGGTCCCGGACTAGCGGGACACTACGAGCAGTACTTC
CDR3 protein: CASSLGPGLAGHYEQYF

V gene: TRBV6-1
D gene: .
J gene: TRBJ2-7
clone size: .
CDR3 length: 14
CDR3 DNA: TGTGCCAGCAGTTCTCGGACAAATTCCTACGAGCAGTACTTC
CDR3 protein: CASSSRTNSYEQYF

V gene: TRBV5-5
D gene: .
J gene: TRBJ2-7
clone size: .
CDR3 length: 11
CDR3 DNA: TGTGCCAGCAGCTTTGGAGGGGATCAGTACTTC
CDR3 protein: CASSFGGDQYF

V gene: TRBV19
D gene: .
J gene: TRBJ2-1
clone size: .
CDR3 length: 13
CDR3 DNA: TGTGCCAGTGGGGGAACAGGGATCGATGAGCAGTTCTTC
CDR3 protein: CASGGTGIDEQFF

V gene: TRBV7-3
D gene: TRBD1
J gene: TRBJ1-4
clone size: .
CDR3 length: 17
CDR3 DNA: TGTGCCAGCAGCCCGATGAGGGGGGGACAGCTCAATGAAAAACTGTTTTTT
CDR3 protein: CASSPMRGGQLNEKLFF

V gene: TRBV5-1
D gene: .
J gene: TRBJ1-3
clone size: .
CDR3 length: 13
CDR3 DNA: TGCGCCAGCAGCTTAGATCTCGGGAACACCATATATTTT
CDR3 protein: CASSLDLGNTIYF

V gene: TRBV7-9
D gene: .
J gene: TRBJ1-1
clone size: few
CDR3 length: 12
CDR3 DNA: TGTGCCAGCAACCATCAAAACACTGAAGCTTTCTTT
CDR3 protein: CASNHQNTEAFF

V gene: TRBV11-1
D gene: .
J gene: TRBJ2-3
clone size: .
CDR3 length: 13
CDR3 DNA: TGTGCCAGCAGCTTAGAGGTGGGAGATACGCAGTATTTT
CDR3 protein: CASSLEVGDTQYF

V gene: TRBV7-9
D gene: .
J gene: TRBJ1-6
clone size: .
CDR3 length: 14
CDR3 DNA: TGTGCCAGCAGCCCGACCTATGCTATCGGGGCCCTCCACTTT
CDR3 protein: CASSPTYAIGALHF

V gene: TRBV4-1
D gene: TRBD1
J gene: TRBJ1-5
clone size: .
CDR3 length: 15
CDR3 DNA: TGCGCCAGCAGCCCGACAGGGTCTAGCAATCAGCCCCAGCATTTT
CDR3 protein: CASSPTGSSNQPQHF

V gene: TRBV27
D gene: .
J gene: TRBJ2-3
clone size: .
CDR3 length: 12
CDR3 DNA: TGTGCCAGCAGTCATGGCACAGATACGCAGTATTTT
CDR3 protein: CASSHGTDTQYF

V gene: TRBV5-4
D gene: TRBD2
J gene: TRBJ2-3
clone size: few
CDR3 length: 16
CDR3 DNA: TGTGCCAGCACCCCGACGGGAGCGGGGGGCCCAGATACGCAGTATTTT
CDR3 protein: CASTPTGAGGPDTQYF

V gene: TRBV7-9
D gene: .
J gene: TRBJ2-7
clone size: .
CDR3 length: 12
CDR3 DNA: TGTGCCAGCAGTAACGGACGGGGGGAGCAGTACTTC
CDR3 protein: CASSNGRGEQYF

V gene: TRBV6-5
D gene: TRBD1
J gene: TRBJ1-1
clone size: .
CDR3 length: 14
CDR3 DNA: TGTGCCAGCAGTTACGGAACAGGGGGCACTGAAGCTTTCTTT
CDR3 protein: CASSYGTGGTEAFF

V gene: TRBV28
D gene: .
J gene: TRBJ2-1
clone size: once
CDR3 length: 15
CDR3 DNA: TGTGCCAGCAGATCGGGGGTCTCAACCTACAATGAGCAGTTCTTC
CDR3 protein: CASRSGVSTYNEQFF

V gene: TRBV28
D gene: .
J gene: TRBJ2-7
clone size: .
CDR3 length: 14
CDR3 DNA: TGTGCCAGCAGCCTCACCCGCGTCGGTTCCGAGCAGTACTTC
CDR3 protein: CASSLTRVGSEQYF

V gene: TRBV11-2
D gene: .
J gene: TRBJ2-7
clone size: few
CDR3 length: 12
CDR3 DNA: TGTGCCAGCAGCTTACAGTCCTACGAGCAGTACTTC
CDR3 protein: CASSLQSYEQYF

V gene: TRBV27
D gene: .
J gene: TRBJ2-5
clone size: .
CDR3 length: 14
CDR3 DNA: TGTGCCAGCAGTTTATGGGAAAACCATCGAACCCAGTACTTC
CDR3 protein: CASSLWENHRTQYF

V gene: TRBV29-1
D gene: TRBD1
J gene: TRBJ2-5
clone size: once
CDR3 length: 14
CDR3 DNA: TGCAGCGTTTTAAGTACAGGGGAATACGAGACCCAGTACTTC
CDR3 protein: CSVLSTGEYETQYF

V gene: TRBV30
D gene: TRBD1
J gene: TRBJ1-2
clone size: .
CDR3 length: 14
CDR3 DNA: TGTGCCTGGAGGGGGACTGGGACAGGGTATGGCTACACCTTC
CDR3 protein: CAWRGTGTGYGYTF

V gene: TRBV10-3
D gene: .
J gene: TRBJ2-7
clone size: .
CDR3 length: 12
CDR3 DNA: TGTGCCATCAGTGAGTCGGGTAGCGAGCAGTACTTC
CDR3 protein: CAISESGSEQYF

V gene: TRBV9
D gene: .
J gene: TRBJ2-1
clone size: .
CDR3 length: 17
CDR3 DNA: TGTGCCAGCAGCGTAGCTTGGGCGCCGAGCTCCTACAATGAGCAGTTCTTC
CDR3 protein: CASSVAWAPSSYNEQFF

V gene: TRBV6-4
D gene: .
J gene: TRBJ2-5
clone size: .
CDR3 length: 14
CDR3 DNA: TGTGCCAGCAGGGGGGGGGCCCACCAAGAGACCCAGTACTTC
CDR3 protein: CASRGGAHQETQYF

V gene: TRBV28
D gene: .
J gene: TRBJ1-1
clone size: .
CDR3 length: 13
CDR3 DNA: TGTGCCAGCAGGATCGCAGGTAAAACTGAAGCTTTCTTT
CDR3 protein: CASRIAGKTEAFF

V gene: TRBV28
D gene: .
J gene: TRBJ2-7
clone size: .
CDR3 length: 11
CDR3 DNA: TGTGCCAGCAGTCCCCTTTCGATCCAGTACTTC
CDR3 protein: CASSPLSIQYF